One sample yielded the 32 T cell receptor beta chains listed below, sequenced in a study of shared clonotypes between healthy human individuals. Some clones are missing from TCRdb's copy, which holds only in-frame ones; the method was immunoSEQ multiplex PCR. The sample records about a million clones, about 80% being singletons. The sequenced sample was memory CD4+ T cells sorted from blood. The subset denotes: CD45RA-negative fraction. Receptors were obtained from a man aged 18 to 29 in good health.

Comments on this clone: The sample has other DNA sequences that encode this CDR3 too. The chain links TRBV2 to TRBJ1-1; no clear D gene. Germline V gene data show CDR1 as SNHLY and CDR2 as FYNNEI. V lost 4 bases and J 0 bases, leaving 9 bases between the germline ends. CDR3 length: 14 amino acids. The CDR3 loop is CASSVAEMNTEAFF. The DNA for the CDR3 is TGTGCCAGCAGTGTTGCAGAAATGAACACTGAAGCTTTCTTT.

CDR3: CASSLEPGGTDTQYF. The CDR3 DNA reads as TGTGCCAGCAGCTTAGAGCCCGGGGGCACAGATACGCAGTATTTT. This rearrangement joins TRBV7-3 to TRBJ2-3; tentatively, D is TRBD2 (5 bases). V lost 2 bases and J lost 1, with 10 bases in between. The CDR3 is made up of 15 amino acids. Per the germline V gene, CDR1 is SGHTA and CDR2 is FQGTGA.

The chain employs TRBV30 and TRBJ1-3; no definite D call. The CDR3 is made up of 11 amino acids. CDR1 is GTSNPN and CDR2 is SVGIG in the germline V gene (reference sequence). V lost 8 bases and J 4 bases, leaving 9 bases between the germline ends. The CDR3 sequence: CAGGGGNTIYF. CDR3 DNA: TGTGCCGGAGGAGGGGGAAACACCATATATTTT.

As regards this clone: Other nucleotide sequences in the sample specify the same CDR3. The chain carries TRBV7-9 and TRBJ1-1; weak D call: TRBD1 (5 bases). This CDR3 has 12 amino acids. Germline CDR1 reads SEHNR; CDR2 reads FQNEAQ (reference sequence). Between the trimmed V and J ends, which lost 3 bases and 4 bases, there was a span of 6 bases. The CDR3 DNA is TGTGCCAGCAGCTTGGACATCACTGAAGCTTTCTTT. Translating it yields CASSLDITEAFF.

The chain has TRBV18 and TRBJ2-7, with D possibly called TRBD1 or TRBD2 (5 bases each). This CDR3 has 15 residues. In germline, CDR1 is KGHSH, CDR2 LQKENI. The ends were cut back, 6 bases at V and 4 bases at J, with 19 bases in the middle. DNA of the CDR3: TGTGCCAGCTCTCAGACGGCCGGGACCCTATACGAGCAGTACTTC. The encoded protein is CASSQTAGTLYEQYF. The complete variable domain, with remaining parts taken from reference TRBV18 and TRBJ2-7, reads NAGVMQNPRHLVRRRGQEARLRCSPMKGHSHVYWYRQLPEEGLKFMVYLQKENIIDESGMPKERFSAEFPKEGPSILRIQQVVRGDSAAYFCASSQTAGTLYEQYFGPGTRLTVT.

This clone was seen only once. This rearrangement joins TRBV10-1 to TRBJ2-1, with TRBD2 matching 13 bases. V lost 5 bases, J lost 15 bases, and 4 bases stayed unmatched. The length of the CDR3 is 12 residues. Germline lookup yields CDR1 WNHNN and CDR2 SYGVQD (reference sequence). DNA of the CDR3: TGCGCCAGCAGTTCTACTAGCGGGAGGGTGTTCTTC. This codes for CASSSTSGRVFF.

The genes are TRBV4-1 and TRBJ2-1; 14 bases align to TRBD2. This CDR3 has 17 residues. V shed 4 bases, J shed 9 bases, and the junction held 11 bases outside the gene matches. Looked up from germline, CDR1 is MGHRA and CDR2 is YSYEKL. The DNA for the CDR3 is TGCGCCAGCAGCCGTAGCGGGGGACTAGCGGGAGTAGGTGAGCAGTTCTTC. This encodes CASSRSGGLAGVGEQFF.

The rearrangement uses TRBV19 and TRBJ2-5; a possible D gene is TRBD2 (6 bases). The germline gives CDR1 LNHDA, CDR2 SQIVND (reference sequence). This CDR3 has 14 residues. V lost 0 bases, J lost 5 bases, and 10 bases lay in between. CDR3 sequence reads: CASSIDGLRETQYF. In DNA form, the CDR3 reads TGTGCCAGTAGTATAGATGGACTACGTGAGACCCAGTACTTC. Based on the CDR3 plus reference TRBV19 and TRBJ2-5, the full variable domain is DGGITQSPKYLFRKEGQNVTLSCEQNLNHDAMYWYRQDPGQGLRLIYYSQIVNDFQKGDIAEGYSVSREKKESFPLTVTSAQKNPTAFYLCASSIDGLRETQYFGPGTRLLVL.

This chain joins TRBV12-2 and TRBJ1-6; the table gives TRBD1 as D, unverified against the DNA. TRBV12-2 is a recognized pseudogene. The CDR3 is made up of 18 amino acids. The CDR3 sequence: CASRPKLRTGVHDSPLHF. The DNA for the CDR3 is TGTGCAAGTCGCCCGAAGTTGCGGACAGGGGTTCACGATTCACCCCTCCACTTT.

Concerning this clone itself: Within the sample, other DNA sequences also encode this same CDR3. This rearrangement joins TRBV2 to TRBJ2-5; no clear D gene. This CDR3 has 11 residues. The V end lost 6 bases, the J end lost 4 bases, and 6 bases lay between the germline ends. The V gene's germline CDR1 is SNHLY and CDR2 FYNNEI. The DNA of the CDR3 is TGTGCCAGCAGACTGGGAGAGACCCAGTACTTC. Translating gives CASRLGETQYF.

In this sample, this clone turned up a few times. The chain employs TRBV30 and TRBJ2-4; no clear D gene. This CDR3 has 14 residues. Germline V gene lookup returns CDR1 GTSNPN and CDR2 SVGIG (reference sequence). V lost 3 bases and J lost 0, with 9 bases in between. Here the CDR3 DNA reads TGTGCCTGGAGGGAAAAACTAGCCAAAAACATTCAGTACTTC. Residues: CAWREKLAKNIQYF.

The rearrangement joins TRBV4-3 to TRBJ2-7; D call uncertain. Germline V lookup: CDR1 LGHNA, CDR2 YSLEER. The CDR3 is made up of 15 amino acids. V was pared by 1 base and J by 4 bases, with 14 bases between. The CDR3 is CASSQGDLGIYEQYF. The CDR3 DNA reads as TGCGCCAGCAGCCAAGGCGACTTAGGAATTTACGAGCAGTACTTC.

The chain combines TRBV18 with TRBJ2-5; no clear D. Germline-derived CDR1 and CDR2 are KGHSH and LQKENI. V was shortened by 3 bases and J by 3 bases, with 11 bases between the two germline ends. The CDR3 runs to 14 residues. CDR3 DNA: TGTGCCAGCTCACCCACGCGAACCGAAGAGACCCAGTACTTC. Encoded protein: CASSPTRTEETQYF.

The rearrangement uses TRBV5-1 and TRBJ2-1, with TRBD2 as a possible D gene (6 bases). V lost 0 bases to trimming and J lost 6 bases, with 16 bases between them. Germline lookup yields CDR1 SGHRS and CDR2 YFSETQ. The CDR3 has 16 residues. In DNA, the CDR3 is TGCGCCAGCAGCTTGGTGGACCGCCGGCGGGGCAATGAGCAGTTCTTC. It is translated as CASSLVDRRRGNEQFF. The whole variable domain, remainder taken from reference TRBV5-1 and TRBJ2-1, is KAGVTQTPRYLIKTRGQQVTLSCSPISGHRSVSWYQQTPGQGLQFLFEYFSETQRNKGNFPGRFSGRQFSNSRSEMNVSTLELGDSALYLCASSLVDRRRGNEQFFGPGTRLTVL.

The gene calls are TRBV6-4 and TRBJ2-3; the match to TRBD1 covers 10 bases. Germline CDR1 MRHNA, CDR2 SNTAGT. This CDR3 spans 14 amino acids. V lost 7 bases, J lost 5 bases, and 6 bases stayed unmatched. CDR3 coding DNA: TGTGCCAGCAACGACAGGGGGCGGGAAGATACGCAGTATTTT. This codes for CASNDRGREDTQYF.

This chain joins TRBV7-2 and TRBJ1-6, with a tentative D call TRBD1 (6 bases). Trimming left V 3 bases short and J 0 bases short, with 12 bases between. Germline V gives CDR1 SGHTA, CDR2 FQGNSA. CDR3 size: 17 residues. CDR3 sequence (DNA): TGTGCCAGCAGCTTGGAGACAGGTAGCTCCTATAATTCACCCCTCCACTTT. It codes for CASSLETGSSYNSPLHF.

The chain joins TRBV5-1 to TRBJ2-2; TRBD2 agrees at 12 bases. V lost 4 bases and J lost 2; bases outside the gene matches: 3. Per germline, CDR1 SGHRS and CDR2 YFSETQ. The CDR3 totals 16 residues. CDR3 nucleotide sequence: TGCGCCAGCAGCATAGGACTAGCGGGAAACACCGGGGAGCTGTTTTTT. Protein product: CASSIGLAGNTGELFF.

This clone has just a few counts. J is TRBJ2-3 and V is TRBV10-1; unclear D gene. Germline CDR1 is WNHNN and CDR2 is SYGVQD (reference sequence). The CDR3 sequence is 15 residues long. The ends were cut back, 6 bases at V and 0 bases at J, with 13 bases in the middle. CDR3 coding DNA: TGCGCCAGCAGCGAGGACCTTCAGAGCACAGATACGCAGTATTTT. Translated, it gives CASSEDLQSTDTQYF.

The CDR3 is CASSEVWSARGGRDTQYF. The CDR3 DNA sequence: TGTGCCAGCAGTGAAGTCTGGTCTGCGCGGGGGGGCCGGGATACGCAGTATTTT. The rearrangement joins TRBV6-1 to TRBJ2-3, with 9 bases that match TRBD2. The V gene's germline CDR1 is MNHNS and CDR2 SASEGT. V lost 1 base to trimming and J lost 6 bases; unmatched junction nucleotides: 14. The CDR3 is 18 residues long.

This clone came up a few times. V usage is TRBV7-9 and J usage is TRBJ2-3; a possible D gene is TRBD2 (6 bases). The V end was cut by 5 bases, the J end by 8 bases, with 11 bases between. The CDR3 covers 12 residues. CDR1 is SEHNR and CDR2 is FQNEAQ in the germline V gene (reference sequence). CDR3 protein: CASSPFGGTQYF. The CDR3 DNA follows: TGTGCCAGCAGCCCTTTCGGGGGTACGCAGTATTTT.

The CDR3 region is CASRRSGLWQPQHF. The CDR3 nucleotides are TGTGCCAGCCGACGGTCCGGGTTATGGCAGCCCCAGCATTTT. This chain connects TRBV28 to TRBJ1-5; D unresolved. This CDR3 comprises 14 residues. CDR1 MDHEN and CDR2 SYDVKM come from the germline V gene. The V end lost 8 bases, the J end lost 7 bases, and 18 bases lay between the germline ends. Supplemented by reference TRBV28 and TRBJ1-5, the full variable domain reads DVKVTQSSRYLVKRTGEKVFLECVQDMDHENMFWYRQDPGLGLRLIYFSYDVKMKEKGDIPEGYSVSREKKERFSLILESASTNQTSMYLCASRRSGLWQPQHFGDGTRLSIL.

The chain combines TRBV6-1 with TRBJ2-2; TRBD2 might be the D (5 bases). The CDR3 loop spans 13 amino acids. Germline CDR1 is MNHNS and CDR2 is SASEGT. The V end lost 6 bases, the J end lost 5 bases, and 10 bases lay between the germline ends. In DNA form, the CDR3 reads TGTGCCAGCAGAACACGGAGGACCGGGGAGCTGTTTTTT. Residues: CASRTRRTGELFF.

Worth noting for this clone: Within the sample, other DNA sequences also encode this same CDR3. V gene TRBV28 combines with J gene TRBJ2-2; D not resolved. In germline, CDR1 is MDHEN, CDR2 SYDVKM. The CDR3 has 13 residues. The V end lost 3 bases, the J end lost 5 bases, and 7 bases lay between the germline ends. In DNA form, the CDR3 reads TGTGCCAGCAGTTTGTCCGGGACCGGGGAGCTGTTTTTT. Its protein product is CASSLSGTGELFF.

This sequence joins TRBV25-1 and TRBJ1-3, with D hard to call. Germline loops: CDR1 MGHDK, CDR2 SYGVNS. The length of the CDR3 is 13 residues. Trimming removed 4 bases at V and 2 bases at J, with 6 bases between. CDR3 sequence reads: CASSGGTGNTIYF. CDR3 bases: TGTGCCAGCAGTGGAGGGACTGGAAACACCATATATTTT.

The chain recombines TRBV7-8 with TRBJ1-2; D remains ambiguous. V lost 3 bases, J lost 2 bases, and 10 bases lay in between. CDR1 and CDR2 (germline): SGHVS, FQNEAQ. The CDR3 covers 14 residues. CDR3 in DNA: TGTGCCAGCAGCTTGGGTTCGACGAACTATGGCTACACCTTC. Its protein is CASSLGSTNYGYTF. Drawing the rest from reference TRBV7-8 and TRBJ1-2, the complete variable domain is GAGVSQSPRYKVAKRGQDVALRCDPISGHVSLFWYQQALGQGPEFLTYFQNEAQLDKSGLPSDRFFAERPEGSVSTLKIQRTQQEDSAVYLCASSLGSTNYGYTFGSGTRLTVV.

CDR3 in amino acids: CASSLGLAGGDEQYF. The CDR3 DNA is TGTGCCAGCAGCTTAGGGCTAGCGGGAGGGGACGAGCAGTACTTC. The chain has TRBV7-9 and TRBJ2-7; 12 nucleotides agree with TRBD2. Losses at the gene ends were 1 base for V and 5 bases for J; bases not matched to a gene: 3. The CDR3 loop spans 15 amino acids. CDR1 is SEHNR and CDR2 is FQNEAQ in the germline V gene (reference sequence).

V is TRBV5-1 and J is TRBJ2-3, with D unresolved. Trimming shortened V by 0 bases and J by 4 bases, and 6 bases separated the two germline ends. Germline lookup yields CDR1 SGHRS and CDR2 YFSETQ. There are 13 residues in the CDR3. CDR3 sequence: CASSLGSPDTQYF. The CDR3, as DNA: TGCGCCAGCAGCTTGGGCTCTCCAGATACGCAGTATTTT.

This rearrangement joins TRBV18 to TRBJ1-3; 9 positions agree with TRBD1. The trim removed 3 bases at V and 4 bases at J, leaving 10 bases unmatched. The germline V gene encodes CDR1 KGHSH and CDR2 LQKENI. CDR3 length equals 17 residues. The CDR3 loop is CASSPSRGQGTGNTIYF. The DNA for the CDR3 is TGTGCCAGCTCACCCAGCAGGGGACAGGGAACCGGAAACACCATATATTTT.

This clone was counted between two and nine times. The rearrangement uses TRBV7-7 and TRBJ2-2; TRBD1 aligns across 7 bases. The CDR3 is 13 amino acids. Germline CDR1 is SSHAT and CDR2 is FNYEAQ (reference sequence). The CDR3 DNA follows: TGTGCTATTGGGACAGAGAACACCGGGGAGCTGTTTTTT. Protein product: CAIGTENTGELFF.

The genes are TRBV7-9 and TRBJ2-1; TRBD2 matches at 7 bases. J was trimmed by 6 bases and V by 3 bases; bases with no gene match: 8. The CDR3 has 15 residues. The germline V gene encodes CDR1 SEHNR and CDR2 FQNEAQ (reference sequence). Here the CDR3 reads CASSFGLVSANEQFF. DNA of the CDR3: TGTGCCAGCAGCTTCGGACTAGTCTCGGCCAATGAGCAGTTCTTC.

The V and J genes are TRBV6-5 and TRBJ1-1, with TRBD1 matching over 9 bases. CDR3 length equals 13 residues. Germline V CDR1 and CDR2: MNHEY, SVGAGI. The V segment lost 0 bases and the J segment 8 bases; nucleotides outside the gene matches: 1. For the CDR3, the DNA is TGTGCCAGCAGTTACTCCGGGACAGGGGAAGCTTTCTTT. It yields the protein CASSYSGTGEAFF.

V is TRBV7-8 and J is TRBJ2-1; a weak D match, TRBD1 (5 bases). CDR3 length: 14 amino acids. Germline V gives CDR1 SGHVS, CDR2 FQNEAQ. Trimming took 6 bases from V and 3 from J, leaving 12 bases between them. The CDR3 here is CASRTVGHYNEQFF. The CDR3 coding sequence is TGTGCCAGCAGAACCGTGGGGCACTACAATGAGCAGTTCTTC.